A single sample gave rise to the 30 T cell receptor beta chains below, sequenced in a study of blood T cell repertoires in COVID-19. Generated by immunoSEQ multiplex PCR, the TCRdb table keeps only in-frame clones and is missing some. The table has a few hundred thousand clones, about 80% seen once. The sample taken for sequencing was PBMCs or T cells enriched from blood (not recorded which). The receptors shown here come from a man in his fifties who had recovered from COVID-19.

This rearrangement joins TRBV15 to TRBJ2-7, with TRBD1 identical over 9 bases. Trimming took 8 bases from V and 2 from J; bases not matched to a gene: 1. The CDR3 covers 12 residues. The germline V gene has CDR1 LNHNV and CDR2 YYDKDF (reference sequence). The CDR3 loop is CATGTGTYEQYF. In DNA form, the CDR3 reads TGTGCCACCGGGACAGGGACCTACGAGCAGTACTTC.

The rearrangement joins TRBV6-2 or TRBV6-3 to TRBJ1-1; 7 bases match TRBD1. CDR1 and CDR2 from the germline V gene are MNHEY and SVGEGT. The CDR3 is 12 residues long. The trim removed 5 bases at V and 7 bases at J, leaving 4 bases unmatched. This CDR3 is CASSRTGLEAFF. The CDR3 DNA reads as TGTGCCAGCAGTAGGACAGGACTTGAAGCTTTCTTT.

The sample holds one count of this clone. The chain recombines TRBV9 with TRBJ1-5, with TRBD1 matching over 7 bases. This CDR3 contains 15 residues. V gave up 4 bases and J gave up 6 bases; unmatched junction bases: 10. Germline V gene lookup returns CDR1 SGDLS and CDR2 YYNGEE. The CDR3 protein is CASSLEGARGQPQHF. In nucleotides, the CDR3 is TGTGCCAGCAGCCTCGAGGGGGCACGGGGTCAGCCCCAGCATTTT.

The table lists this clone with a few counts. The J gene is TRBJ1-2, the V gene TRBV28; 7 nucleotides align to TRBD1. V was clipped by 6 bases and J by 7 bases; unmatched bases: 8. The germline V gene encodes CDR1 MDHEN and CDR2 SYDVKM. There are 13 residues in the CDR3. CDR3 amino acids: CASSKDRVGGYTF. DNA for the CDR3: TGTGCCAGCAGCAAAGACAGGGTTGGTGGCTACACCTTC.

CDR3 in amino acids: CASSQDMAGNEQFF. The CDR3 DNA reads TGCGCCAGCAGCCAAGATATGGCAGGGAATGAGCAGTTCTTC. The chain links TRBV4-1 to TRBJ2-1; weak D call: TRBD1 (5 bases). This CDR3 contains 14 residues. Trimming removed 0 bases at V and 7 bases at J, with 10 bases between. Germline V gene data show CDR1 as MGHRA and CDR2 as YSYEKL.

The CDR3 DNA sequence: TGTGCCAGCAGCTTACCGACAGGCGAGCAGTACTTC. It specifies CASSLPTGEQYF. V usage is TRBV7-9 and J usage is TRBJ2-7; a possible D gene is TRBD1 (6 bases). V was trimmed by 2 bases and J by 6 bases, leaving 8 bases between them. This CDR3 has 12 residues. In germline, CDR1 is SEHNR, CDR2 FQNEAQ (reference sequence).

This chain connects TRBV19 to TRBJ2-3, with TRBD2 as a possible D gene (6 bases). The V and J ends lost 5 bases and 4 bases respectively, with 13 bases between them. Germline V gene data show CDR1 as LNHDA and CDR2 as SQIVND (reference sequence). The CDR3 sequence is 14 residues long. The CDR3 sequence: CASSASGSPDTQYF. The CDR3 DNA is TGTGCCAGTAGTGCGAGCGGGTCCCCAGATACGCAGTATTTT.

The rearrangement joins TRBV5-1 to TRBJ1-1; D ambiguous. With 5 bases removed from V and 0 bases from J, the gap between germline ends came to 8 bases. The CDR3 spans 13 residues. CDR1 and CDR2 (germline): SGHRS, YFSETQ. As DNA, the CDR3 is TGCGCCAGCAGGGGGAGCATGAACACTGAAGCTTTCTTT. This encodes CASRGSMNTEAFF.

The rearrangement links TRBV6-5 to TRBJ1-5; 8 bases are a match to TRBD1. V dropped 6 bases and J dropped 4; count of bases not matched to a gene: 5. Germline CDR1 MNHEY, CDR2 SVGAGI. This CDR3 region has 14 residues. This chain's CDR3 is CASREGQVNQPQHF. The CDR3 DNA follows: TGTGCCAGCAGAGAGGGACAGGTAAATCAGCCCCAGCATTTT.

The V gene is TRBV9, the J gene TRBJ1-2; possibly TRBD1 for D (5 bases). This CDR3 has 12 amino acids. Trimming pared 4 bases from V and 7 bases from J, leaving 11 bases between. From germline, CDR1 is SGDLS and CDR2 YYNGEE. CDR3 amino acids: CASSFDSGGYTF. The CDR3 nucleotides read TGTGCCAGCAGCTTTGACAGTGGTGGCTACACCTTC.

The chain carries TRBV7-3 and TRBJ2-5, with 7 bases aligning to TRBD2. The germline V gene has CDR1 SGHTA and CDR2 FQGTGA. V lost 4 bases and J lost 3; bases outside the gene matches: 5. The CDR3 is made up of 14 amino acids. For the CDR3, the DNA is TGTGCCAGCAGCTGGGGGGGTAGGGAAGAGACCCAGTACTTC. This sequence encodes CASSWGGREETQYF.

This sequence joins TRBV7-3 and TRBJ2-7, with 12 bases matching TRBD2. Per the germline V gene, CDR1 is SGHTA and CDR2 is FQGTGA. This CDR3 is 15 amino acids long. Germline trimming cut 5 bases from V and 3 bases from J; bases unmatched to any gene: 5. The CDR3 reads CASSRGLAGHYEQYF. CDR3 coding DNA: TGTGCCAGCAGCCGCGGACTAGCGGGGCACTACGAGCAGTACTTC.

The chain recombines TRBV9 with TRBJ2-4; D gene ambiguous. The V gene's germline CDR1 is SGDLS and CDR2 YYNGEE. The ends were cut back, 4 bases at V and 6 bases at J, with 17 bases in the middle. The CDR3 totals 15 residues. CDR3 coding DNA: TGTGCCAGCAGCACCTACCCAACGACAAGAAACATTCAGTACTTC. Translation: CASSTYPTTRNIQYF.

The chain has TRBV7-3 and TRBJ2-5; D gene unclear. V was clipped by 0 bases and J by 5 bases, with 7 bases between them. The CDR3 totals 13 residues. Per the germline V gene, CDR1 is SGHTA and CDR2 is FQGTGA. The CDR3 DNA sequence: TGTGCCAGCAGCTTAACTTTCTCGGAGACCCAGTACTTC. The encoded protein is CASSLTFSETQYF.

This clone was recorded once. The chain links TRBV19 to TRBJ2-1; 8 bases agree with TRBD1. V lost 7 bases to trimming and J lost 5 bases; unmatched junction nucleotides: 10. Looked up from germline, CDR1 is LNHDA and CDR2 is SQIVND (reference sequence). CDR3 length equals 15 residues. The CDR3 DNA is TGTGCCAGTACCCCCGAGGACAGGGCCCACAATGAGCAGTTCTTC. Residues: CASTPEDRAHNEQFF.

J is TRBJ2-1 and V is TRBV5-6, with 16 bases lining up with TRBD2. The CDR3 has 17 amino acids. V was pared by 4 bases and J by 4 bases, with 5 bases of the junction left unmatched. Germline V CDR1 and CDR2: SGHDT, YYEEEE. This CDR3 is CASSGGTSGRAYNEQFF. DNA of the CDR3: TGTGCCAGCAGCGGCGGGACTAGCGGGAGGGCTTACAATGAGCAGTTCTTC.

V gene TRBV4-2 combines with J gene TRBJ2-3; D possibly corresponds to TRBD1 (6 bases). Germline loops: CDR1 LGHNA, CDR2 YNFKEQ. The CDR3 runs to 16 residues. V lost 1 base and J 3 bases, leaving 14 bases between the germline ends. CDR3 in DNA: TGTGCCAGCAGCCAAGGGGCGGCAGGGGCAACAGATACGCAGTATTTT. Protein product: CASSQGAAGATDTQYF.

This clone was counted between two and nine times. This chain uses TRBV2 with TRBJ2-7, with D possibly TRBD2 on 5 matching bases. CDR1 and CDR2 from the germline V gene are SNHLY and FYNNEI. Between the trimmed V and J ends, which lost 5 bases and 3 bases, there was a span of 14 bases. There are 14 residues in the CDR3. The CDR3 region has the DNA TGTGCCAGCAGTCCCGGGCCTAGCCTCTACGAGCAGTACTTC. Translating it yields CASSPGPSLYEQYF.

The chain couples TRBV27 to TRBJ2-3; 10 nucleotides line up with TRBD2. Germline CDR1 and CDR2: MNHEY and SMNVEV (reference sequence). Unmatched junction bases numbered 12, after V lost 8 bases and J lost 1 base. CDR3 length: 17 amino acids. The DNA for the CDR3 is TGTGCCAGCGTGAGACTAGCGGGTATGTTAGGCACAGATACGCAGTATTTT. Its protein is CASVRLAGMLGTDTQYF.

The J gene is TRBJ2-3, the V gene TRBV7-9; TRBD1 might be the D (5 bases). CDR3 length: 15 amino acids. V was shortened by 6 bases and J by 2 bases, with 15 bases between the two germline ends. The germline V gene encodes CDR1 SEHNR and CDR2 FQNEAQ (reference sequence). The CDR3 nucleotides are TGTGCCAGCAGTAATGGGGCACTGTCCACAGATACGCAGTATTTT. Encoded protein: CASSNGALSTDTQYF. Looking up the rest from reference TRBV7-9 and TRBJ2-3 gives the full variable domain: DTGVSQNPRHKITKRGQNVTFRCDPISEHNRLYWYRQTLGQGPEFLTYFQNEAQLEKSRLLSDRFSAERPKGSFSTLEIQRTEQGDSAMYLCASSNGALSTDTQYFGPGTRLTVL.

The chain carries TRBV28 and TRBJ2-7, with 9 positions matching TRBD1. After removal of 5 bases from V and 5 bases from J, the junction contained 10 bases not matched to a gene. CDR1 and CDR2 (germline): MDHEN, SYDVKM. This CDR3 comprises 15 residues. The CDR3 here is CASSQGGTGYNEQYF. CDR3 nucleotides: TGTGCCAGCAGTCAGGGTGGGACAGGGTATAACGAGCAGTACTTC. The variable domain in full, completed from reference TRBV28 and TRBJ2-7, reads DVKVTQSSRYLVKRTGEKVFLECVQDMDHENMFWYRQDPGLGLRLIYFSYDVKMKEKGDIPEGYSVSREKKERFSLILESASTNQTSMYLCASSQGGTGYNEQYFGPGTRLTVT.

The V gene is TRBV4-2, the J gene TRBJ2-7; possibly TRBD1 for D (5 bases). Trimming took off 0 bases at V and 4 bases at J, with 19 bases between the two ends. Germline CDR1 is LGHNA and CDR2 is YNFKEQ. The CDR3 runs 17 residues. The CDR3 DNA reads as TGTGCCAGCAGCCAAGATCAGGGTAGGCTCGCCCAGTACGAGCAGTACTTC. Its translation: CASSQDQGRLAQYEQYF.

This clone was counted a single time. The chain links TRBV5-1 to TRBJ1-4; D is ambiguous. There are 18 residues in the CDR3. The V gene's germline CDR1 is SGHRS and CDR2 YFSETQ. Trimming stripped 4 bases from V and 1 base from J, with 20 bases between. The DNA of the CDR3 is TGCGCCAGCAGCCCGGACCCAAACCTAGGAGGAACTAATGAAAAACTGTTTTTT. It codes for CASSPDPNLGGTNEKLFF.

CDR3 protein: CASSPPLGQGAYYEQYF. CDR3 sequence (DNA): TGTGCCAGCTCACCGCCCCTCGGACAGGGGGCATACTACGAGCAGTACTTC. The chain employs TRBV18 and TRBJ2-7, with 11 bases that match TRBD1. V dropped 3 bases and J dropped 3; count of bases not matched to a gene: 10. The CDR3 sequence is 17 residues long. Germline V gene lookup returns CDR1 KGHSH and CDR2 LQKENI.

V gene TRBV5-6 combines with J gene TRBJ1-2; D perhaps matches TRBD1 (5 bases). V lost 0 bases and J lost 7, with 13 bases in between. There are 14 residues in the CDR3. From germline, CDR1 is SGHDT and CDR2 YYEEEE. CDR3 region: CASSLDRGESGYTF. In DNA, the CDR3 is TGTGCCAGCAGCTTGGATCGGGGGGAGAGTGGCTACACCTTC. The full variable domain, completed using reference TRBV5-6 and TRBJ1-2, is DAGVTQSPTHLIKTRGQQVTLRCSPKSGHDTVSWYQQALGQGPQFIFQYYEEEERQRGNFPDRFSGHQFPNYSSELNVNALLLGDSALYLCASSLDRGESGYTFGSGTRLTVV.

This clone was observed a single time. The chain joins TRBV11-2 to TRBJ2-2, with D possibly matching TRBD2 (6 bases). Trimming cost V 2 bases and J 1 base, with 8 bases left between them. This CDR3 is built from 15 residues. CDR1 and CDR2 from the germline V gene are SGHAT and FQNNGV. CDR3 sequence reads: CASSLSRGNTGELFF. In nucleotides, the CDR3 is TGTGCCAGCAGCTTATCGCGGGGGAACACCGGGGAGCTGTTTTTT.

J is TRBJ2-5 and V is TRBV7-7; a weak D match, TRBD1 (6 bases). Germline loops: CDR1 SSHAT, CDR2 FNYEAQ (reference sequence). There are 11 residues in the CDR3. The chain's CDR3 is CASGDQETQYF. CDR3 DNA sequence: TGTGCTTCAGGGGACCAAGAGACCCAGTACTTC.

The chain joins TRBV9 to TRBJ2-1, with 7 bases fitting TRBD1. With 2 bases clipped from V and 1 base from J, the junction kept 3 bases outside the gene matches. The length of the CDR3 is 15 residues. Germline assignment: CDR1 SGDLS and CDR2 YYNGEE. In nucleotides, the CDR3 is TGTGCCAGCAGCGTTTTACAGGGGTCCTACAATGAGCAGTTCTTC. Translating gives CASSVLQGSYNEQFF.

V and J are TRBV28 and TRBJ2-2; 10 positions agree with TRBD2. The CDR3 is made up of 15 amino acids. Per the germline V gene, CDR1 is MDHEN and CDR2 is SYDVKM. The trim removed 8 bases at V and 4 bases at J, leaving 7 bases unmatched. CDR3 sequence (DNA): TGTGCCAGCCTTGCTAGCGGGAGTAGCACCGGGGAGCTGTTTTTT. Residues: CASLASGSSTGELFF.

In DNA form, the CDR3 reads TGTGCCTCGTGGGGCGGGGACTATGGCTACACCTTC. The encoded protein is CASWGGDYGYTF. This sequence joins TRBV12-3 or TRBV12-4 and TRBJ1-2; possibly TRBD1 for D (5 bases). CDR3 length equals 12 residues. Trimming took 11 bases from V and 3 from J, leaving 13 bases between them.